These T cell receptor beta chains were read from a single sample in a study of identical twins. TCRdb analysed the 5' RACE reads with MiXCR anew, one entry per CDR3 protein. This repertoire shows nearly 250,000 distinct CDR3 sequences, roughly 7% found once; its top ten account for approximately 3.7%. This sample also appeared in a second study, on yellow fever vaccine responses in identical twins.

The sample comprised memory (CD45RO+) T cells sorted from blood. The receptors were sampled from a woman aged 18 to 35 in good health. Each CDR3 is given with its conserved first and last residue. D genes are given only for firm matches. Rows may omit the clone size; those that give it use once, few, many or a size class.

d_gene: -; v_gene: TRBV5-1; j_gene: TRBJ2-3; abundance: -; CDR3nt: TGCGCCAGCAGCTTCGCGACGGGCACAGATACGCAGTATTTT; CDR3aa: CASSFATGTDTQYF
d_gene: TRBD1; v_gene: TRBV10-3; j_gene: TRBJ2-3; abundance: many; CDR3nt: TGTGCCATCAGACCGACAGGGGCAGATACGCAGTATTTT; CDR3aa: CAIRPTGADTQYF
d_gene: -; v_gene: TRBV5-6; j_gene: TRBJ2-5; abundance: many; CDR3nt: TGTGCCAGCAGCTTGGTCGGGACTGAAGAGACCCAGTACTTC; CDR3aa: CASSLVGTEETQYF
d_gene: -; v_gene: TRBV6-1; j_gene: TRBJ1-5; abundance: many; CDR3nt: TGTGCCAGCAGTGAAGTCCTCGGTCAGCCCCAGCATTTT; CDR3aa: CASSEVLGQPQHF
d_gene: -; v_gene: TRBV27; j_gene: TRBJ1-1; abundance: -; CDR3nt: TGTGCCAGCAGTTTGCTGAACAGGGTTAACACTGAAGCTTTCTTT; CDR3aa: CASSLLNRVNTEAFF
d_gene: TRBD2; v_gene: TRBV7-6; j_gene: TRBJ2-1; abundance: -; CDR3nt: TGTGCCAGCAGCCCTACTGCGGGGGGTCCATATGAGCAGTTCTTC; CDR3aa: CASSPTAGGPYEQFF
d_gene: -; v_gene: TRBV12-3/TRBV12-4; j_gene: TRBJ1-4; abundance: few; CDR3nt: TGTGCCAGCAGTCCCAGGTTAAGGGGAGAAAAACTGTTTTTT; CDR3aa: CASSPRLRGEKLFF
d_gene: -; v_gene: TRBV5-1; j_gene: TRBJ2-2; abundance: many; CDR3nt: TGCGCCAGCAGAGGAGCCGGGGAGCTGTTTTTT; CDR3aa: CASRGAGELFF
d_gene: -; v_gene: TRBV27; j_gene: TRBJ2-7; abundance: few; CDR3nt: TGTGCCAGCAGTTTAAAGGGGACCTACGAGCAGTACTTC; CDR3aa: CASSLKGTYEQYF
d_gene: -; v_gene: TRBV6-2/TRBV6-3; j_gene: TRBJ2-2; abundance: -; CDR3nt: TGTGCCAGCAAACTAGCGAACACCGGGGAGCTGTTTTTT; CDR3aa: CASKLANTGELFF
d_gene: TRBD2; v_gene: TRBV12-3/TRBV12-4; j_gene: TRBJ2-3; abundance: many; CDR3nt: TGTGCCAGCAGTTTAAAGGGACTATACACAGATACGCAGTATTTT; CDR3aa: CASSLKGLYTDTQYF